This TCR beta chain was documented in a study of T cell repertoires in ileal Crohn's disease. Study-level background: Median disease duration was approximately 8 years; about 35% smoked at surgery. From the resection specimen's proximal margin, biopsies were taken as MI. TCRB immunosequencing input was roughly 500 nanograms of biopsy DNA per sample.

The time point: proximal margin of the surgical specimen (macroscopically non-inflamed). A note on this clone: Antigen specificity is unknown.

The CDR3 consists of 14 residues. With 0 bases removed from V and 5 bases from J, the gap between germline ends came to 9 bases. Germline CDR1 and CDR2: MNHEY and SMNVEV (reference sequence). Points from the study as a whole: Compared with non-smokers, active smokers at surgery showed more clonal expansions.

Sequencing used immunoSEQ multiplex PCR; TCRdb keeps in-frame clones, though not all of them. The data show about 7,200 clones, with roughly 74% seen just once and around 9% held by the top ten. The chain has TRBV27 and TRBJ2-3; D may correspond to TRBD1 or TRBD2 (7 bases each). The specimen sequenced was ileal tissue. The TCR originated in an adult with Crohn's disease. As DNA, the CDR3 is TGTGCCAGCAGTTTATCCAGGGGGGGAGATACGCAGTATTTT. Protein: CASSLSRGGDTQYF.